This is a list of T cell receptor beta chains from one sample in a study of T cells after yellow fever vaccination. TCRdb reanalysed the 5' RACE reads using MiXCR and keeps one entry per CDR3 protein. The data show 150,000 to 200,000 distinct CDR3 sequences, about 11% seen once. The sequencing used CD8+ T cells sorted from PBMCs, collected 15 days after the yellow fever booster vaccination. The receptors were sampled from a man aged 18 to 30 who received the YFV17D yellow fever vaccine. Each CDR3 is given with its conserved first and last residue. A D gene is named only where the DNA matches it firmly. Size is stated for part of the rows, as once, few or many counts, or as a class when the clone is expanded.

d_gene,abundance,j_gene,v_gene,CDR3aa,CDR3nt
.,few,TRBJ2-2,TRBV4-3,CASSQDGLGGTGELFF,TGCGCCAGCAGCCAGGACGGACTAGGGGGCACCGGGGAGCTGTTTTTT
.,many,TRBJ2-3,TRBV4-1,CASSGAGRSTDTQYF,TGCGCCAGCAGCGGGGCAGGGAGATCCACAGATACGCAGTATTTT
.,few,TRBJ1-2,TRBV27,CASSPRAGQIYGYTF,TGTGCCAGCAGTCCTAGGGCGGGACAAATCTATGGCTACACCTTC
.,.,TRBJ1-1,TRBV9,CASSGVGNTEAFF,TGTGCCAGCAGCGGGGTCGGGAACACTGAAGCTTTCTTT
.,.,TRBJ2-1,TRBV30,CAWSVDATGHEQFF,TGTGCCTGGAGTGTAGATGCAACCGGACATGAGCAGTTCTTC
.,few,TRBJ2-2,TRBV4-1,CASSQRNTGELFF,TGCGCCAGCAGCCAAAGGAACACCGGGGAGCTGTTTTTT
TRBD1,few,TRBJ1-2,TRBV25-1,CASTGGDREDGYTF,TGTGCCAGCACCGGGGGGGACAGGGAGGACGGCTACACCTTC
.,few,TRBJ1-1,TRBV5-1,CASSPERSRGDTEAFF,TGCGCCAGCAGCCCGGAACGTTCACGAGGGGACACTGAAGCTTTCTTT
.,.,TRBJ1-1,TRBV29-1,CSVGVRVTEAFF,TGCAGCGTTGGGGTAAGGGTTACTGAAGCTTTCTTT
TRBD2,.,TRBJ2-1,TRBV15,CATSIGLAVYNEQFF,TGTGCCACCAGCATAGGACTAGCGGTCTACAATGAGCAGTTCTTC
TRBD2,few,TRBJ2-5,TRBV12-3/TRBV12-4,CASSPSGGSFQETQYF,TGTGCCAGCAGCCCTAGCGGGGGGTCCTTTCAAGAGACCCAGTACTTC
.,few,TRBJ2-1,TRBV6-5,CATARGPYNEQFF,TGTGCCACCGCCAGGGGACCCTACAATGAGCAGTTCTTC
.,.,TRBJ1-5,TRBV6-6,CASSYDLGYSDQPQHF,TGTGCCAGCAGTTACGATCTGGGATATTCGGATCAGCCCCAGCATTTT
.,few,TRBJ2-2,TRBV12-3/TRBV12-4,CASSLGKLGELFF,TGTGCCAGCAGTTTAGGCAAATTGGGGGAGCTGTTTTTT
.,.,TRBJ2-1,TRBV5-8,CASSRRGSHEQFF,TGTGCCAGCAGCCGAAGAGGTTCCCATGAGCAGTTCTTC
.,few,TRBJ1-3,TRBV12-3/TRBV12-4,CASSSVRFAIYF,TGTGCCAGCAGTTCAGTTCGGTTCGCCATATATTTT
.,few,TRBJ2-4,TRBV25-1,CASSGGGGEAKNIQYF,TGTGCCAGCAGTGGAGGAGGGGGCGAGGCCAAAAACATTCAGTACTTC
.,few,TRBJ2-1,TRBV6-6,CASNELGQSVEQFF,TGTGCCAGCAATGAGTTGGGGCAATCGGTGGAGCAGTTCTTC
TRBD1,few,TRBJ2-1,TRBV7-3,CASSFTGGAYNEQFF,TGTGCCAGCAGCTTTACAGGGGGCGCGTACAATGAGCAGTTCTTC
.,many,TRBJ2-1,TRBV29-1,CSVGTPTYNEQFF,TGCAGCGTGGGGACACCTACCTACAATGAGCAGTTCTTC
.,.,TRBJ2-5,TRBV15,CATGVPSGAAPRTQYF,TGTGCCACCGGGGTCCCCTCCGGGGCGGCCCCCCGGACCCAGTACTTC
.,.,TRBJ1-2,TRBV27,CASSINAPALGLYGYTF,TGTGCCAGCAGTATCAACGCCCCGGCCCTCGGGCTCTATGGCTACACCTTC
.,.,TRBJ2-2,TRBV7-9,CASSTFAASNTGELFF,TGTGCCAGCAGCACTTTTGCAGCCTCGAACACCGGGGAGCTGTTTTTT
.,few,TRBJ2-7,TRBV7-3,CASSPANSPYEQYF,TGTGCCAGCAGCCCAGCCAATTCTCCCTACGAGCAGTACTTC
.,.,TRBJ1-2,TRBV27,CASIGRHGYTF,TGTGCCAGCATCGGCAGGCATGGCTACACCTTC
.,few,TRBJ1-1,TRBV28,CASSLSGANEAFF,TGTGCCAGCAGTTTATCGGGGGCTAATGAAGCTTTCTTT
.,few,TRBJ1-2,TRBV6-5,CASSYGDPYGYTF,TGTGCCAGCAGTTACGGCGACCCCTATGGCTACACCTTC
.,.,TRBJ1-2,TRBV7-9,CASRHRTSGYTF,TGTGCCAGCAGACACCGGACAAGCGGCTACACCTTC
.,few,TRBJ1-1,TRBV3-1,CASSLVSGTANTEAFF,TGTGCCAGCAGCCTAGTGTCCGGGACGGCGAACACTGAAGCTTTCTTT